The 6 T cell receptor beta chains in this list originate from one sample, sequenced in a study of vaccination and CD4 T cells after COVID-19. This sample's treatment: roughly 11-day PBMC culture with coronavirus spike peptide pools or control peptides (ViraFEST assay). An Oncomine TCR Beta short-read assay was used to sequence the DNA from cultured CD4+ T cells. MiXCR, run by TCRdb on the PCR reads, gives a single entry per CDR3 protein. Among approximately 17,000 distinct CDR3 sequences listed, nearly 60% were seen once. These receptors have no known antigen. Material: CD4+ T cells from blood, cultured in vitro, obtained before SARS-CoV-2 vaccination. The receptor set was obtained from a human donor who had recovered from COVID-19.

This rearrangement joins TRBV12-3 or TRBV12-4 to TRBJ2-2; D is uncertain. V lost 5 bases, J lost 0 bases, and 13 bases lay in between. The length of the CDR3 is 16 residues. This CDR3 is CASSPIQFANTGELFF. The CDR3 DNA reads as TGTGCCAGCAGTCCGATTCAGTTCGCGAACACCGGGGAGCTGTTTTTT.

The CDR3 region is CSANPGTSVYNEQFF. DNA for the CDR3: TGCAGTGCCAATCCCGGGACTAGCGTATACAATGAGCAGTTCTTC. The chain carries TRBV20-1 and TRBJ2-1, with 10 bases lining up with TRBD2. The V gene end was trimmed by 6 bases and the J gene end by 4 bases; junction bases not matched to a gene: 9. The CDR3 runs to 15 residues. Per germline, CDR1 DFQATT and CDR2 SNEGSKA (reference sequence).

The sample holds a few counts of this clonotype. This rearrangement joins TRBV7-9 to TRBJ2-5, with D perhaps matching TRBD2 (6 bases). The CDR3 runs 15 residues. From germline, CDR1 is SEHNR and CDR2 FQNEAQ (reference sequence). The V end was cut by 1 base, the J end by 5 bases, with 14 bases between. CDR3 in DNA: TGTGCCAGCAGCTTAGTTGTGGAGGGCGGGGAGACCCAGTACTTC. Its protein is CASSLVVEGGETQYF. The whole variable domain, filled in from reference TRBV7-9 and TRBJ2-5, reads DTGVSQNPRHKITKRGQNVTFRCDPISEHNRLYWYRQTLGQGPEFLTYFQNEAQLEKSRLLSDRFSAERPKGSFSTLEIQRTEQGDSAMYLCASSLVVEGGETQYFGPGTRLLVL.

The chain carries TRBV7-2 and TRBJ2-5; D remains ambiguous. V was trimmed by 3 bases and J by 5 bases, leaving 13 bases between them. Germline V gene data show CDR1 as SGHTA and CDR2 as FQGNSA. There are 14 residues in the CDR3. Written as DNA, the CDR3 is TGTGCCAGCAGCTTGCTCTCCGGAAAGGAGACCCAGTACTTC. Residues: CASSLLSGKETQYF.

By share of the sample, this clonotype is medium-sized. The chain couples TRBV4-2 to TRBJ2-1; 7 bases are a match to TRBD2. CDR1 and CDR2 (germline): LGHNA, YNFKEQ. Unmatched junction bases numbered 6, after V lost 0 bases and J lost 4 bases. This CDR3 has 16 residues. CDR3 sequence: CASSQEAGVGYNEQFF. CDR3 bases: TGTGCCAGCAGCCAAGAGGCGGGAGTGGGTTACAATGAGCAGTTCTTC.

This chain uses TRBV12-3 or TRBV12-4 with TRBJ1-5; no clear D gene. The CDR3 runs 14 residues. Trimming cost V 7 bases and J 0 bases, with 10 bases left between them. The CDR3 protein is CASTPAYSNQPQHF. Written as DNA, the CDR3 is TGTGCCAGCACCCCGGCTTATAGCAATCAGCCCCAGCATTTT.